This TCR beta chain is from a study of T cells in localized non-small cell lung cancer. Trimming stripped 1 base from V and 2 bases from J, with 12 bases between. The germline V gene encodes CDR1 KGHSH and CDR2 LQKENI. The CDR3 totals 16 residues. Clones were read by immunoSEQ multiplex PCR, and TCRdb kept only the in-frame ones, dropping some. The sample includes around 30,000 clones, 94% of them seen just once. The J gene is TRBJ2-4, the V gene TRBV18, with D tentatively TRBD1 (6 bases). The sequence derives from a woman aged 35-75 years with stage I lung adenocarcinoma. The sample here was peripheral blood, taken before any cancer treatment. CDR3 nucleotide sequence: TGTGCCAGCTCACCACTTACACAGGGAACCAAAAACATTCAGTACTTC. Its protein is CASSPLTQGTKNIQYF.